The rows below give T cell receptor beta chains drawn from one sample of a study of T cell responses to AZD1222 COVID-19 vaccine. Profiling relied on immunoSEQ multiplex PCR, and the TCRdb table lists in-frame clones only, not all of them. The repertoire includes over 70,000 clones, 88% of them detected once, and approximately 10% sits in the top ten. Source: peripheral blood, taken on day 0 of MenACWY control vaccination. The source of these receptors is an adult in good health. The CDR3 runs from the conserved cysteine through the conserved F or W. Fields, in order: D gene, J gene, V gene, clone size, CDR3 DNA, CDR3 protein. A D gene is named only where the DNA matches it firmly. Clone size, where shown, is once, few, many, or a class for clones that have expanded.

>TRBD1|TRBJ2-6|TRBV9|.
TGTGCCAGCAGCGGGACAGGGGCGGGTGTTGGAAGTGGGGCCAACGTCCTGACTTTC
CASSGTGAGVGSGANVLTF
>.|TRBJ1-5|TRBV11-2|.
TGTGCCAGCAGCTTAGCCACCAGTAGCAATCAGCCCCAGCATTTT
CASSLATSSNQPQHF
>.|TRBJ2-2|TRBV7-7|.
TGTGCCAGCAGCCTAGGTGGGGCCCACACCGGGGAGCTGTTTTTT
CASSLGGAHTGELFF
>.|TRBJ1-6|TRBV6-5|.
TGTGCCAGCACCCCCGATTCGCAATATTCACCCCTCCACTTT
CASTPDSQYSPLHF
>.|TRBJ2-6|TRBV9|.
TGTGCCAGCAGCGTTACCTCTGGGGCCAACGTCCTGACTTTC
CASSVTSGANVLTF
>.|TRBJ1-3|TRBV9|once
TGTGCCAGCAGCGAGACTCTCGGGGCTGGAAACACCATATATTTT
CASSETLGAGNTIYF
>.|TRBJ1-2|TRBV30|.
TGTGCCTGGAGCGAATTTGACTATGGCTACACCTTC
CAWSEFDYGYTF
>TRBD1|TRBJ1-1|TRBV7-9|.
TGTGCCAGCAGCCCAGGACAGGGAGGACGGACTGAAGCTTTCTTT
CASSPGQGGRTEAFF
>TRBD1|TRBJ1-5|TRBV6-5|.
TGTGCCAGCAGTTACTCCGGGACAGGGGTTCAGCCCCAGCATTTT
CASSYSGTGVQPQHF
>.|TRBJ2-1|TRBV7-7|.
TGTGCCAGCAGCTTAGACCAGGGCAATGAGCAGTTCTTC
CASSLDQGNEQFF
>.|TRBJ1-1|TRBV29-1|.
TGCAGCGTACTAGGGGCTTTCTTT
CSVLGAFF
>.|TRBJ2-7|TRBV19|.
TGTGCCAGTAGTTTCCGGGGGGCGTATAACGAGCAGTACTTC
CASSFRGAYNEQYF
>TRBD1|TRBJ2-6|TRBV10-2|.
TGCGCCAGCAGTACCGGGACAGCTGGGGCCAACGTCCTGACTTTC
CASSTGTAGANVLTF
>TRBD1|TRBJ2-1|TRBV28|.
TGTGCCAGCAGTTCATCCGGGACAGGGTACAATGAGCAGTTCTTC
CASSSSGTGYNEQFF
>TRBD1|TRBJ1-6|TRBV19|.
TGTGCCAGTAACCCGGACAGGGGGTTAAATTCACCCCTCCACTTT
CASNPDRGLNSPLHF
>.|TRBJ2-3|TRBV9|few
TGTGCCAGCAGCGTGGACGGGAGCAATTCGAATACGCAGTATTTT
CASSVDGSNSNTQYF
>TRBD1|TRBJ2-2|TRBV10-3|.
TGTGCCATCAGTTTGGGACAGGGAAACACCGGGGAGCTGTTTTTT
CAISLGQGNTGELFF
>TRBD1|TRBJ1-1|TRBV7-9|.
TGTGCCAGCAGCTTGGGGGTGACAGGGGAGGGCGCTGAAGCTTTCTTT
CASSLGVTGEGAEAFF
>.|TRBJ2-6|TRBV5-5|.
TGTGCCAGCAGCTTGGCCATGGCTTCTGGGGCCAACGTCCTGACTTTC
CASSLAMASGANVLTF
>.|TRBJ1-6|TRBV5-1|.
TGCGCCAGCAGTGCAGATTATAATTCACCCCTCCACTTT
CASSADYNSPLHF
>TRBD2|TRBJ2-1|TRBV10-2|.
TGCGCCAGCAGTGAGTCGTGGACTAGACTAGGAAATGAGCAGTTCTTC
CASSESWTRLGNEQFF
>.|TRBJ2-7|TRBV12-3/TRBV12-4|once
TGTGCCAGCAGTCACTCCAGGGCTGGAGAGCAGTACTTC
CASSHSRAGEQYF
>.|TRBJ2-3|TRBV2|.
TGTGCCAGCTCCGACAGGGCCCGGGGGACGCAGTATTTT
CASSDRARGTQYF
>.|TRBJ1-5|TRBV6-5|.
TGTGCCAGCAGTTCCTCCCAAGGGGGGAGCAATCAGCCCCAGCATTTT
CASSSSQGGSNQPQHF
>.|TRBJ1-6|TRBV9|.
TGTGCCAGCAGCGGAGGTCTCTCCGGGGAGGTTACTCCGGGTACTAATTCACCCCTCCACTTT
CASSGGLSGEVTPGTNSPLHF
>TRBD1|TRBJ1-3|TRBV5-1|few
TGCGCCAGCAGCTCGGGGAATGGACAGGGGTTTTTAAACACCATATATTTT
CASSSGNGQGFLNTIYF
>.|TRBJ2-7|TRBV3-1/TRBV3-2|.
TGTGCCAGCAGCCATCTAGAGGGCTACGAGCAGTACTTC
CASSHLEGYEQYF
>.|TRBJ2-4|TRBV19|medium-sized
TGTGCCAGTAGTTTAGGACATTTAGCCAAAAACATTCAGTACTTC
CASSLGHLAKNIQYF
>.|TRBJ1-5|TRBV12-5|.
TGTGCTAGTGGTCCGGGACAACCTGGTCGGGGTAGCAATCAGCCCCAGCATTTT
CASGPGQPGRGSNQPQHF
>.|TRBJ2-1|TRBV30|.
TGTGCCTGGAGTTCCAACAATGAGCAGTTCTTC
CAWSSNNEQFF
>.|TRBJ1-4|TRBV6-5|.
TGTGCCAGCAGTTCCAAGCAGGGCCTTAATGAAAAACTGTTTTTT
CASSSKQGLNEKLFF
>.|TRBJ1-1|TRBV7-2|.
TGTGCCAGCAGCGCGGTGACAGGCCCGCCTGAAGCTTTCTTT
CASSAVTGPPEAFF
>.|TRBJ1-5|TRBV4-1|once
TGCGCCAGCAGCCAAGATCTTGAGGGCGCGGGAGTTTTCCAGCCCCAGCATTTT
CASSQDLEGAGVFQPQHF
>.|TRBJ1-5|TRBV24-1|.
TGTGCCACCAGTTTTGGTGAGGGGGTCCAGCATTTT
CATSFGEGVQHF
>TRBD1|TRBJ2-4|TRBV19|.
TGTGCCAGTAGTATAGGGGACAGCAAAAACATTCAGTACTTC
CASSIGDSKNIQYF
>TRBD1|TRBJ1-2|TRBV28|.
TGTGCCAGCAGTTTCCTGAACTCAGGACAGGGAGGTGGCTACACCTTC
CASSFLNSGQGGGYTF
>TRBD2|TRBJ2-3|TRBV28|.
TGTGCCAGCGGAACTACTAGCGGTGGCACAGATACGCAGTATTTT
CASGTTSGGTDTQYF
>TRBD1|TRBJ2-2|TRBV6-5|.
TGTGCCAGCCAGGGGGCAAGTCGGCCCACCGGGGAGCTGTTTTTT
CASQGASRPTGELFF
>.|TRBJ1-3|TRBV4-1|.
TGCGCCAGCAGCCAAGATCGGAACGTAGGAAACACCATATATTTT
CASSQDRNVGNTIYF
>.|TRBJ1-3|TRBV4-3|.
TGCGCCAGCAGCCAAGTTGAGTCTGGAAACACCATATATTTT
CASSQVESGNTIYF
>TRBD1|TRBJ2-7|TRBV9|.
TGTGCCAGCAGCGTGGGGGACAGGACCAGCGAGCAGTACTTC
CASSVGDRTSEQYF
>TRBD1|TRBJ1-6|TRBV18|.
TGTGCCAGCTCACCACTGGGACAGGATAATTCACCCCTCCACTTT
CASSPLGQDNSPLHF